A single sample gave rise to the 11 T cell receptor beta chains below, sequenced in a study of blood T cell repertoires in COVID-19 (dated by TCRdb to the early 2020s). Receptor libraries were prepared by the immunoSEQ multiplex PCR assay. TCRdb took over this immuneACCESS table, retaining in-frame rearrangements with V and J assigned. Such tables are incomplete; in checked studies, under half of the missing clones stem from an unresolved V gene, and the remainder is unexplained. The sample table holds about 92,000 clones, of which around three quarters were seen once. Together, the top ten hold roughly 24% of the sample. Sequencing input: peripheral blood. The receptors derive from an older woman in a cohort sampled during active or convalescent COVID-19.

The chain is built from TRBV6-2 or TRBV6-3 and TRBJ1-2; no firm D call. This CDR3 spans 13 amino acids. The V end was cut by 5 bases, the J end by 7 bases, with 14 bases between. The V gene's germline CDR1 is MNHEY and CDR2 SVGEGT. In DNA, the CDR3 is TGTGCCAGCAGTCAAGACGGAGCGACTGGCTACACCTTC. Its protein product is CASSQDGATGYTF.

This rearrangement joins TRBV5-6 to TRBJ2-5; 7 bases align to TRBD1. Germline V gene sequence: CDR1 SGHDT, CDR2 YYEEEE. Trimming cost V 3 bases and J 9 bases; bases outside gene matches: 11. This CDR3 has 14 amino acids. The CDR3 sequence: CASSSETGYGAQYF. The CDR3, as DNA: TGTGCCAGCAGCTCCGAGACAGGGTACGGGGCCCAGTACTTC.

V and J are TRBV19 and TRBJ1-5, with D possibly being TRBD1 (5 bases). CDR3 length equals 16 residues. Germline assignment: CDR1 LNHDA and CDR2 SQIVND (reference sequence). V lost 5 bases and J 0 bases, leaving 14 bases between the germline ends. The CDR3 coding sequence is TGTGCCAGTAGTGGGGGAGGCGTCTTTAGCAATCAGCCCCAGCATTTT. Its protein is CASSGGGVFSNQPQHF.

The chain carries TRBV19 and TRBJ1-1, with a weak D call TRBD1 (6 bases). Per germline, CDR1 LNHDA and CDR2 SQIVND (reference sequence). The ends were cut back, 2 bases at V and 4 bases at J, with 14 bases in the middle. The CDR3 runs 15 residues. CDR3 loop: CASSIYGRGLTEAFF. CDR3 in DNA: TGTGCCAGTAGTATATATGGCAGGGGTCTCACTGAAGCTTTCTTT.

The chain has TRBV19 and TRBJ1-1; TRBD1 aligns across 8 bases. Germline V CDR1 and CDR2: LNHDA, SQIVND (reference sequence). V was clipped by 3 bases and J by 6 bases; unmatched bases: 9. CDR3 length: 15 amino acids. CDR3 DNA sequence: TGTGCCAGTAGTATTCAGGGGGCGGATGCGGCTGAAGCTTTCTTT. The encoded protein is CASSIQGADAAEAFF. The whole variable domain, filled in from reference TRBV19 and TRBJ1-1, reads DGGITQSPKYLFRKEGQNVTLSCEQNLNHDAMYWYRQDPGQGLRLIYYSQIVNDFQKGDIAEGYSVSREKKESFPLTVTSAQKNPTAFYLCASSIQGADAAEAFFGQGTRLTVV.

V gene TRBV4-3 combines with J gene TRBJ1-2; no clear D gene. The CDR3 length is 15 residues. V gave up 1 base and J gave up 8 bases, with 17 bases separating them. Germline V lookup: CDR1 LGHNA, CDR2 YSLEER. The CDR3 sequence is CASSQANSLLGGYTF. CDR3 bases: TGCGCCAGCAGCCAAGCTAACAGTCTCTTGGGCGGCTACACCTTC.

This CDR3 reads CASSYSGRRTDTQYF. CDR3 DNA: TGTGCCAGCAGCTATAGCGGGAGACGCACAGATACGCAGTATTTT. The chain employs TRBV11-1 and TRBJ2-3; 9 bases align to TRBD2. Germline V lookup: CDR1 SGHAT, CDR2 FQDESV (reference sequence). The junction had 3 bases not matched to a gene; V was cut back by 4 bases and J by 1 base. This CDR3 is 15 amino acids long.

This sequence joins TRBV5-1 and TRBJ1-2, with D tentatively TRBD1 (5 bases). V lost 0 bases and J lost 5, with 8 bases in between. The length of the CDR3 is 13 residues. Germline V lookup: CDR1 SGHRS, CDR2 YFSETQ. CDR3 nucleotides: TGCGCCAGCAGCTTGGTGGCAGGGTATGGCTACACCTTC. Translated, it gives CASSLVAGYGYTF.

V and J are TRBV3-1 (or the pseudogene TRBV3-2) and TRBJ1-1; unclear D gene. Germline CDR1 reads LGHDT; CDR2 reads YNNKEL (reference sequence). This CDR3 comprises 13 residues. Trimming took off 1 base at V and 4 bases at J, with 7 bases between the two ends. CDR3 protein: CASSQVRSTEAFF. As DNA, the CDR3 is TGTGCCAGCAGCCAAGTGAGAAGCACTGAAGCTTTCTTT.

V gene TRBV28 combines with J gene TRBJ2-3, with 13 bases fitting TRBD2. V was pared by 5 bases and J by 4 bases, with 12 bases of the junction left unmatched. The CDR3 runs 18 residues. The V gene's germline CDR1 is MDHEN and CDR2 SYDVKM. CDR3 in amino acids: CASSILQTSGGLADTQYF. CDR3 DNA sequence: TGTGCCAGCAGTATCTTACAGACTAGCGGGGGGTTGGCAGATACGCAGTATTTT.

CDR3 DNA sequence: TGTCCCCGCAGCACCAACGGGACAGGGCACGACCGGGATGAAAAACTGTTTTTT. Translation gives CPRSTNGTGHDRDEKLFF. This chain connects TRBV13 to TRBJ1-4, with 9 bases matching TRBD1. Germline V CDR1 and CDR2: PRHDT, FYEKMQ (reference sequence). The CDR3 contains 18 residues.